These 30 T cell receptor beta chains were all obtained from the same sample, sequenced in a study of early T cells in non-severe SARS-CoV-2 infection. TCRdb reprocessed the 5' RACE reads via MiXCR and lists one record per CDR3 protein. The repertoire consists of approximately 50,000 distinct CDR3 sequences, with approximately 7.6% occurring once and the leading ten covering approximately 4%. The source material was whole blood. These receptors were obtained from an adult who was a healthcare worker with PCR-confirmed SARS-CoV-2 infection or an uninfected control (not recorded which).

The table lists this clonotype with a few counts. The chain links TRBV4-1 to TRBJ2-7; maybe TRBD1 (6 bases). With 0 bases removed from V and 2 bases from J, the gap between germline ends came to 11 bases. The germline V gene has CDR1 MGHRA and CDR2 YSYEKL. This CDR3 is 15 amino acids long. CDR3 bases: TGCGCCAGCAGCCAAGATCAGGGGATAGCCTACGAGCAGTACTTC. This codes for CASSQDQGIAYEQYF.

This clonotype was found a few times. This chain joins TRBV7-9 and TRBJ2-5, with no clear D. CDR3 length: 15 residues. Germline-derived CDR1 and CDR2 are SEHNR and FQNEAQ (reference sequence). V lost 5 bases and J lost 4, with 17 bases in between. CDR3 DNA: TGTGCCAGCAGCCCCCCGTCACGGGTTCCAGAGACCCAGTACTTC. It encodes CASSPPSRVPETQYF.

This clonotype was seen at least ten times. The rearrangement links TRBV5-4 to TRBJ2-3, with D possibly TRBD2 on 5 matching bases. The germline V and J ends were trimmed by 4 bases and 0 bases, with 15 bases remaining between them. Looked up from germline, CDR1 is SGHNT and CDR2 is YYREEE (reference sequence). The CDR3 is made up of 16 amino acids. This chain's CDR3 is CASSRGGPISTDTQYF. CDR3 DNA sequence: TGTGCCAGCAGCCGGGGTGGGCCGATAAGCACAGATACGCAGTATTTT.

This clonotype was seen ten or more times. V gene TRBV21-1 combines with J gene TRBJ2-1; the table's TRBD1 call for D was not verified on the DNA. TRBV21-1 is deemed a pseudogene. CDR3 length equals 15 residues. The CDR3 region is CASSIRQGPYNEQFF. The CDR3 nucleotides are TGTGCCAGCAGCATCCGACAGGGCCCCTACAATGAGCAGTTCTTC.

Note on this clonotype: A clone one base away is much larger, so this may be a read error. The CDR3 nucleotides read TGTGTCAGCAGTCCACCGTATGGGCAAGAGCAGTTCTTC. Amino acids: CVSSPPYGQEQFF. The chain has TRBV27 and TRBJ2-1; no definite D call. Looked up from germline, CDR1 is MNHEY and CDR2 is SMNVEV (reference sequence). This CDR3 is 13 amino acids long.

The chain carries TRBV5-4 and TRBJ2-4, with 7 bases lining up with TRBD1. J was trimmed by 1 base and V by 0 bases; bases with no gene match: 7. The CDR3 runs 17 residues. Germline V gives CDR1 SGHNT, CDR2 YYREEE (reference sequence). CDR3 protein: CASSLEDRVAAKNIQYF. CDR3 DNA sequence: TGTGCCAGCAGCTTGGAAGACAGGGTGGCGGCCAAAAACATTCAGTACTTC.

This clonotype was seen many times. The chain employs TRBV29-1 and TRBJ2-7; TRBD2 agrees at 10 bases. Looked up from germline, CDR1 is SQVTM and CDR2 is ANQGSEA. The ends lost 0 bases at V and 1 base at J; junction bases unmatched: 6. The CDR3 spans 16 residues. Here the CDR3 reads CSVEDRGAGGSYEQYF. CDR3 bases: TGCAGCGTTGAAGATCGGGGAGCGGGAGGGTCCTACGAGCAGTACTTC.

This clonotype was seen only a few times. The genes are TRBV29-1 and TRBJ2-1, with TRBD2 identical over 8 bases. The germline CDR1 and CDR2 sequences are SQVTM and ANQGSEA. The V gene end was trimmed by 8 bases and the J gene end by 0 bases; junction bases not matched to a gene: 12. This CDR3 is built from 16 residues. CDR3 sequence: CSSRGERESSYNEQFF. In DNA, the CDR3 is TGCAGCTCCAGAGGAGAGCGGGAGAGCTCCTACAATGAGCAGTTCTTC.

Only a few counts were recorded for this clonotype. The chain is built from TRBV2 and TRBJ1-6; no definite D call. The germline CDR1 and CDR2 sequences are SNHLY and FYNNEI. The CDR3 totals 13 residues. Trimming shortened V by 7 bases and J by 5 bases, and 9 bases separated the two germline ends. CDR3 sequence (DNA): TGTGCCAGCAAGCCAGAAAATAATTCACCCCTCCACTTT. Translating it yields CASKPENNSPLHF.

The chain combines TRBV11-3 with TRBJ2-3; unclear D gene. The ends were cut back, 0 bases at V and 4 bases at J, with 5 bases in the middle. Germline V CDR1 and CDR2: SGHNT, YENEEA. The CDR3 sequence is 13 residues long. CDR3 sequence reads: CASSLDGPDTQYF. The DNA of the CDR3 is TGTGCCAGCAGCTTAGATGGCCCAGATACGCAGTATTTT.

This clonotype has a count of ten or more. The CDR3 DNA reads TGTGCCAGCAGATACAGATTAGCCAAAAACATTCAGTACTTC. Encoded protein: CASRYRLAKNIQYF. V is TRBV2 and J is TRBJ2-4; D is undetermined. The CDR3 runs to 14 residues. Trimming stripped 6 bases from V and 0 bases from J, with 9 bases between. Germline V CDR1 and CDR2: SNHLY, FYNNEI.

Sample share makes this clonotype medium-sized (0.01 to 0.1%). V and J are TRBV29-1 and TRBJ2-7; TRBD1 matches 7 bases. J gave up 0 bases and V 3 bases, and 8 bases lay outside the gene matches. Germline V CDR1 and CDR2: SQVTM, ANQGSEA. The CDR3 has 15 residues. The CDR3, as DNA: TGCAGCGTTGACAGGGGGACGGGGAGCTCCTACGAGCAGTACTTC. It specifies CSVDRGTGSSYEQYF.

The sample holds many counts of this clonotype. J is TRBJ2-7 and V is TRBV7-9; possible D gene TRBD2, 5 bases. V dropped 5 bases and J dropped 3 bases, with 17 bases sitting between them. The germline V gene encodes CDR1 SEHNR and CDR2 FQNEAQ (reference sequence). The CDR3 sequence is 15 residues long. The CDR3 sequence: CASSLGGSAGYEQYF. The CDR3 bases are TGTGCCAGCAGCCTCGGAGGCTCGGCAGGCTACGAGCAGTACTTC.

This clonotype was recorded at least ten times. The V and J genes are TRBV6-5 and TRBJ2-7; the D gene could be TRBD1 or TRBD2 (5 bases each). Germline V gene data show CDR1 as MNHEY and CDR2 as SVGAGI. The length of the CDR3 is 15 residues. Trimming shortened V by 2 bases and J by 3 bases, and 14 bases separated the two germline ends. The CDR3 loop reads CASSYGGGPLYEQYF. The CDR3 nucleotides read TGTGCCAGCAGTTACGGGGGTGGACCCCTCTACGAGCAGTACTTC.

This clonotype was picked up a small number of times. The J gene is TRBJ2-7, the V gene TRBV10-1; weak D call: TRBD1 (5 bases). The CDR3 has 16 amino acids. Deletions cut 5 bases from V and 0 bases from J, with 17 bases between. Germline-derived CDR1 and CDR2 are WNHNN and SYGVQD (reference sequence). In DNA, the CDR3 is TGCGCCAGCAGTCCTCCTTGGGGCAGTAGCTCCTACGAGCAGTACTTC. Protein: CASSPPWGSSSYEQYF.

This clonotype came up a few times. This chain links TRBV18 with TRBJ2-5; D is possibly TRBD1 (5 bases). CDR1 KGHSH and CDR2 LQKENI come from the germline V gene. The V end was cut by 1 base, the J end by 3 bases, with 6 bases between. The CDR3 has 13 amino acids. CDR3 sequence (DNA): TGTGCCAGCTCACCACAAGGGGAAGAGACCCAGTACTTC. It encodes CASSPQGEETQYF.

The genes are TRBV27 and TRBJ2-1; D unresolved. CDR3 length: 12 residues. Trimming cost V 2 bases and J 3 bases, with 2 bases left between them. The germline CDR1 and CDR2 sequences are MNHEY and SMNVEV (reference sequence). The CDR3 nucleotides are TGTGCCAGCAGTTTAGACTACAATGAGCAGTTCTTC. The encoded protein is CASSLDYNEQFF.

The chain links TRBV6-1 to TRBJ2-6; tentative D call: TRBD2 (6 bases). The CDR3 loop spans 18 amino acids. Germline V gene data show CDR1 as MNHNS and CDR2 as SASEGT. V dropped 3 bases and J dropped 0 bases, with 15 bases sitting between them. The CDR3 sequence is CASSDREQPRSGANVLTF. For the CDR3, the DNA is TGTGCCAGCAGTGACCGGGAGCAACCCCGCTCTGGGGCCAACGTCCTGACTTTC.

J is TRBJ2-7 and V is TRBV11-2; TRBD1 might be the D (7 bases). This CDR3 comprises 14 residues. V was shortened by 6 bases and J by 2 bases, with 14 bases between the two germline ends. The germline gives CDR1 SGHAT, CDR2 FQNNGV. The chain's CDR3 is CASRPIRGAYEQYF. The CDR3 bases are TGTGCCAGCAGGCCTATCAGGGGGGCCTACGAGCAGTACTTC.

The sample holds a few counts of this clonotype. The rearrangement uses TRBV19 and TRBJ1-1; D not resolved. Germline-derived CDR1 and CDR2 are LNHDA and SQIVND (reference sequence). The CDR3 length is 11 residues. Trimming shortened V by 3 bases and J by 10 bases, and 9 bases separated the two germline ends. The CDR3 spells CASSIGLVAFF. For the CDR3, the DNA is TGTGCCAGTAGTATCGGACTTGTAGCTTTCTTT.

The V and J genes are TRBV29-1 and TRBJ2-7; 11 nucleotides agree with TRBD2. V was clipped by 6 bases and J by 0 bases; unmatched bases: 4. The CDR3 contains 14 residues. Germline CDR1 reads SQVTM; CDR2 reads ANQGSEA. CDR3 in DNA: TGCAGCGTGGCAACTAGCGGGAGCTCCTACGAGCAGTACTTC. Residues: CSVATSGSSYEQYF.

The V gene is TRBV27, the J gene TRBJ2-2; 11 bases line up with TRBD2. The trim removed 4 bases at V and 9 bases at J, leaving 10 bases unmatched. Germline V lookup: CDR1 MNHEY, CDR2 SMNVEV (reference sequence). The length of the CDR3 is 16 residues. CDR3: CASSYFSGRADRELFF. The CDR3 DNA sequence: TGTGCCAGCAGTTACTTTAGCGGGAGGGCCGATCGGGAGCTGTTTTTT.

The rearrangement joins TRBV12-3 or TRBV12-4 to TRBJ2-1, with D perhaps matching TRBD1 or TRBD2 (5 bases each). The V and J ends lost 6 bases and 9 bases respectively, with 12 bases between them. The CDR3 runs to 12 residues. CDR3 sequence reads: CASRSRAGEQFF. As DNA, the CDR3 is TGTGCCAGCAGGTCCAGGGCGGGTGAGCAGTTCTTC.

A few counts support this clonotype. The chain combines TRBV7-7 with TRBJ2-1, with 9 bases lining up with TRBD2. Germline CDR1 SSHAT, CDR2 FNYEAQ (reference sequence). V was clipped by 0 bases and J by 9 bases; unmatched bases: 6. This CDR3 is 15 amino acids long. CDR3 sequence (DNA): TGTGCCAGCAGCTTAGCCAGCGGGGGGCTTACTGAGCAGTTCTTC. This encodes CASSLASGGLTEQFF.

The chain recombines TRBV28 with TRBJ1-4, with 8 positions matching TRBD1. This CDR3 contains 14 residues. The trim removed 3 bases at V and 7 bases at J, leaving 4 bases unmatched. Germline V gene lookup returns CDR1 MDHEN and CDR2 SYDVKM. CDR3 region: CASSFQGASEKLFF. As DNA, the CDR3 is TGTGCCAGCAGTTTCCAGGGGGCCTCTGAAAAACTGTTTTTT. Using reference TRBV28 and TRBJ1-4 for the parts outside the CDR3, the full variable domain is DVKVTQSSRYLVKRTGEKVFLECVQDMDHENMFWYRQDPGLGLRLIYFSYDVKMKEKGDIPEGYSVSREKKERFSLILESASTNQTSMYLCASSFQGASEKLFFGSGTQLSVL.

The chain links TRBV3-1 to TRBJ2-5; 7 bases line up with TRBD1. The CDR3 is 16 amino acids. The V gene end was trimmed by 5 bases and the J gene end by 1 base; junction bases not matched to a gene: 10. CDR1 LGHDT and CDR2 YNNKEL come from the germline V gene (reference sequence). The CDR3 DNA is TGTGCCAGCAGCATAGGGACAGCTCTTGGCCAAGAGACCCAGTACTTC. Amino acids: CASSIGTALGQETQYF.

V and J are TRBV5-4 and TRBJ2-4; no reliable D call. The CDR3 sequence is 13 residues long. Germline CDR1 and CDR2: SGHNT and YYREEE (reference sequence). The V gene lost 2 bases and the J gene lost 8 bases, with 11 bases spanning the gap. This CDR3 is CASSLAPLDIQYF. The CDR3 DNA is TGTGCCAGCAGCTTAGCCCCCTTGGACATTCAGTACTTC.

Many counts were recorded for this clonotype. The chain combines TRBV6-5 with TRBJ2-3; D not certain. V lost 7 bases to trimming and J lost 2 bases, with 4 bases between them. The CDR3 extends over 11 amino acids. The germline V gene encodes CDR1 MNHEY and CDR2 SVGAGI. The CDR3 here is CASTATDTQYF. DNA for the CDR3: TGTGCCAGCACTGCCACAGATACGCAGTATTTT.

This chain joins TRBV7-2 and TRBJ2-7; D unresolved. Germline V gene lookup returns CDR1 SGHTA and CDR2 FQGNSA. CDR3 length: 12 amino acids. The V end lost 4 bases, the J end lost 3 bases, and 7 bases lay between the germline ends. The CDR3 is CASSSDHYEQYF. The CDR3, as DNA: TGTGCCAGCAGCTCCGACCACTACGAGCAGTACTTC.

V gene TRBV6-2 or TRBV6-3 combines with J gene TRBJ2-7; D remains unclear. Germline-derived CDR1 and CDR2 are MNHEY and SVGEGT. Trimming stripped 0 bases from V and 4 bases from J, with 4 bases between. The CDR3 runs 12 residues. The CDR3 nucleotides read TGTGCCAGCAGTTACTCCCGGTACGAGCAGTACTTC. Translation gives CASSYSRYEQYF.